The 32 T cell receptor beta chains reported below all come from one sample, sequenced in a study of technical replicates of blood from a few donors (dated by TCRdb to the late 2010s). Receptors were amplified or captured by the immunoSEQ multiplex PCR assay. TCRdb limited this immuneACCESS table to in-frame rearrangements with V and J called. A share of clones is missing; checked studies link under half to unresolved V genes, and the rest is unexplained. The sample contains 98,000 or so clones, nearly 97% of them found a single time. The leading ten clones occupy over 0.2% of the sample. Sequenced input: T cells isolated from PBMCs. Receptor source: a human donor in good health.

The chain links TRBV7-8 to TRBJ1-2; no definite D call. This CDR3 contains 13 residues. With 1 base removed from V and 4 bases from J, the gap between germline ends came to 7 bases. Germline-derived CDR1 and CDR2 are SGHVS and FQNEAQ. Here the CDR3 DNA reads TGTGCCAGCAGCTTAGGCCAGGTCTATGGCTACACCTTC. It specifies CASSLGQVYGYTF.

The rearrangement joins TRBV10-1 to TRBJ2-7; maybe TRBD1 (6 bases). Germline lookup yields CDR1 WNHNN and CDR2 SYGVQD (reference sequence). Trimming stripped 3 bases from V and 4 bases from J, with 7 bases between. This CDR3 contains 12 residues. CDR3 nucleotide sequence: TGCGCCAGCAGTGATAGGGGGTACGAGCAGTACTTC. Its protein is CASSDRGYEQYF.

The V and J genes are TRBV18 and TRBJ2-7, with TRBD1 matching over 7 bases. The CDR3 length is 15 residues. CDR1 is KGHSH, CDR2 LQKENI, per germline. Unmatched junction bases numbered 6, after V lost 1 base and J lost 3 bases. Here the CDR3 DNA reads TGTGCCAGCTCACCACGGGACAGCAATTTCTACGAGCAGTACTTC. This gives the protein CASSPRDSNFYEQYF.

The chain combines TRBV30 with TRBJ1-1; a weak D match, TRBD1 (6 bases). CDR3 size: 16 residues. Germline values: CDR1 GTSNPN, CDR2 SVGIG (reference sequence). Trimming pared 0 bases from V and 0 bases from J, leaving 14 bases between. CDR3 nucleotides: TGTGCCTGGAGTGTAACCCGAGGACAGTTGAACACTGAAGCTTTCTTT. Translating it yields CAWSVTRGQLNTEAFF.

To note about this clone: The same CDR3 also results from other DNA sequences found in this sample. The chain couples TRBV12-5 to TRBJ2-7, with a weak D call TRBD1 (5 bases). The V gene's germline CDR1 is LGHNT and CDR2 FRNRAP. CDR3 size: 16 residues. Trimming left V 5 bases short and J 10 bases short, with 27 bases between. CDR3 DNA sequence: TGTGCTAGTGGTCCCCTCGGCAGGGATGCTACCGGCGAACAGTACTTC. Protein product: CASGPLGRDATGEQYF.

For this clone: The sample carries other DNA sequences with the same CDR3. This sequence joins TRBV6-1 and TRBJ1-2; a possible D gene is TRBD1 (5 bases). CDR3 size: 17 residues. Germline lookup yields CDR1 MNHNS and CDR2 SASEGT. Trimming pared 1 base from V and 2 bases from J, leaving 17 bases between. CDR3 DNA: TGTGCCAGCAGTGAAGTTGGACAAGGGGCTCGGAACTATGGCTACACCTTC. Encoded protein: CASSEVGQGARNYGYTF.

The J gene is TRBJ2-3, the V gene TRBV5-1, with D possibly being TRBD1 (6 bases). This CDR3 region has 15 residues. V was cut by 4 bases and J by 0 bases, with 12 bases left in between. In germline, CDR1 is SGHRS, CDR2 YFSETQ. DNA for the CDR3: TGCGCCAGCAGCGTTTACAGGGAAAGCACAGATACGCAGTATTTT. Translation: CASSVYRESTDTQYF.

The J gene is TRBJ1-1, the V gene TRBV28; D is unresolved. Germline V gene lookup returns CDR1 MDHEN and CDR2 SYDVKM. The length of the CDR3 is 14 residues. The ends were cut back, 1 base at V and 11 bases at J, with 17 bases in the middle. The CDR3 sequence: CASSLSQSIYEAFF. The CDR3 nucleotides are TGTGCCAGCAGTTTATCCCAAAGCATCTACGAGGCTTTCTTT.

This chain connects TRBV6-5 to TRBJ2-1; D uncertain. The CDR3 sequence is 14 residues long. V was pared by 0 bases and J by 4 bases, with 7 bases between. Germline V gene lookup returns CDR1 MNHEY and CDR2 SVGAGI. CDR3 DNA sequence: TGTGCCAGCAGTTACTCTAACGGGTACAATGAGCAGTTCTTC. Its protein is CASSYSNGYNEQFF.

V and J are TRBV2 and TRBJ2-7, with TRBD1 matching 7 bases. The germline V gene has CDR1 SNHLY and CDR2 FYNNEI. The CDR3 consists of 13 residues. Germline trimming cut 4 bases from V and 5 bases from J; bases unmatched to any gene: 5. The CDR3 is CASSVDRTHEQYF. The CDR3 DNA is TGTGCCAGCAGTGTGGACAGGACCCACGAGCAGTACTTC.

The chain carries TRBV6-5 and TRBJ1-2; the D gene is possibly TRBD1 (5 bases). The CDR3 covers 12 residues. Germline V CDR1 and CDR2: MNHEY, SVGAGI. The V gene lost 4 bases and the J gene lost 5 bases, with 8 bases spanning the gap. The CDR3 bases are TGTGCCAGCAGTTCAGGGTGGTATGGCTACACCTTC. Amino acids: CASSSGWYGYTF.

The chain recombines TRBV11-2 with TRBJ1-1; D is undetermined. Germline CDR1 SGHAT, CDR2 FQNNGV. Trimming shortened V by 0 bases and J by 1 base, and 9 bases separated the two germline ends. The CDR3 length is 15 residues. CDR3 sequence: CASSLDRAGNTEAFF. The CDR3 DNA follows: TGTGCCAGCAGCTTAGACAGAGCAGGGAACACTGAAGCTTTCTTT.

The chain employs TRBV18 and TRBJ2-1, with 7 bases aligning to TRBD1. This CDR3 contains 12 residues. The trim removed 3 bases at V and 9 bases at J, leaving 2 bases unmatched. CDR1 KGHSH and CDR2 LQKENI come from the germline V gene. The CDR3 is CASSPGTAEQFF. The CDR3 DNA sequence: TGTGCCAGCTCACCCGGGACAGCTGAGCAGTTCTTC.

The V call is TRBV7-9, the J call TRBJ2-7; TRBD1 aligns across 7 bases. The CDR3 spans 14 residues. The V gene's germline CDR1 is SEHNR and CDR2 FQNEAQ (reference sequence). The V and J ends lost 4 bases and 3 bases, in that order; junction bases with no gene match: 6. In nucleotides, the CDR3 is TGTGCCAGCAGCTGGACAGGTATTAACTACGAGCAGTACTTC. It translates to CASSWTGINYEQYF.

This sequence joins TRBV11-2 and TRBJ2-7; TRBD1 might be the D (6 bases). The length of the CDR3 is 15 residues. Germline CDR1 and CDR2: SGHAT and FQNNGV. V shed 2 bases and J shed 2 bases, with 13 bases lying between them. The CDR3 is CASSLLRDTTYEQYF. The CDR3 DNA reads TGTGCCAGCAGCTTACTCCGGGACACCACCTACGAGCAGTACTTC.

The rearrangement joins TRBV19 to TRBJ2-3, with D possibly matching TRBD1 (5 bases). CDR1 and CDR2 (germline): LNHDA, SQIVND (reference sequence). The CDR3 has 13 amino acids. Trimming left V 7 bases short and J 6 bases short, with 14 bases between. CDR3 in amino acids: CASMARQGDTQYF. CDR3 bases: TGTGCCAGTATGGCCCGCCAGGGCGATACGCAGTATTTT.

The CDR3 loop is CASSPVYTEAFF. The DNA for the CDR3 is TGTGCCAGCAGCCCAGTATACACTGAAGCTTTCTTT. The chain uses TRBV6-6 and TRBJ1-1; D is uncertain. The CDR3 contains 12 residues. CDR1 and CDR2 (germline): MNHNY, SVGAGI (reference sequence). V was cut by 6 bases and J by 3 bases, with 8 bases left in between.

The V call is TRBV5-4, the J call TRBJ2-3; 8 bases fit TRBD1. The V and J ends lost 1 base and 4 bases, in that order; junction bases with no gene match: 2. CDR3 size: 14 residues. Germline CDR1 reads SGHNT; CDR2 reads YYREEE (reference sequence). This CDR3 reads CASSLQGAADTQYF. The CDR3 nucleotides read TGTGCCAGCAGCTTGCAGGGGGCCGCAGATACGCAGTATTTT.

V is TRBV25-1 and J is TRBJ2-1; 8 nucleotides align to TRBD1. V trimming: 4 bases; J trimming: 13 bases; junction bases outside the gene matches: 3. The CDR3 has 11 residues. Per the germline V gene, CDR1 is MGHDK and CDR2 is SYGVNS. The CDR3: CASSGGTGQFF. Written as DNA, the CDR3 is TGTGCCAGCAGTGGGGGGACAGGACAGTTCTTC.

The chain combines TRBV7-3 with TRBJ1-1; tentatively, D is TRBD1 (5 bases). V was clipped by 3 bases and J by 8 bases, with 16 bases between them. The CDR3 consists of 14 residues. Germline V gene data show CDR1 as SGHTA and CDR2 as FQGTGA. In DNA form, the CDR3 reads TGTGCCAGCAGCTTGGGGGGGTGGAGTCGGGAAGCTTTCTTT. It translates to CASSLGGWSREAFF.

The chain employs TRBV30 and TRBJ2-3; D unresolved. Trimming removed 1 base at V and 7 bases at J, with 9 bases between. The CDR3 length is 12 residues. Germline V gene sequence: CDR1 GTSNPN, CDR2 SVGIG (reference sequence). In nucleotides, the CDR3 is TGTGCCTGGAGTGGAAACTCTAATACGCAGTATTTT. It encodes CAWSGNSNTQYF.

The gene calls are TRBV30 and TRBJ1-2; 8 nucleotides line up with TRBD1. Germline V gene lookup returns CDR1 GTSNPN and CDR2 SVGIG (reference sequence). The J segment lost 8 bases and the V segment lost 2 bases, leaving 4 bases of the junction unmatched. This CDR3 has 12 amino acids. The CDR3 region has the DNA TGTGCCTGGAGTCACAGGGGGGAAGGCTACACCTTC. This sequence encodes CAWSHRGEGYTF.

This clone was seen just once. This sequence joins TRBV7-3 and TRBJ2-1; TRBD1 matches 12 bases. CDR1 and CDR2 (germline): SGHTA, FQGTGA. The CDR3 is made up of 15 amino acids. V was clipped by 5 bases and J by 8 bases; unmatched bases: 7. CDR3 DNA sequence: TGTGCCAGCAGCCAACCGGGACAGGGGGCCGATGAGCAGTTCTTC. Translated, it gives CASSQPGQGADEQFF.

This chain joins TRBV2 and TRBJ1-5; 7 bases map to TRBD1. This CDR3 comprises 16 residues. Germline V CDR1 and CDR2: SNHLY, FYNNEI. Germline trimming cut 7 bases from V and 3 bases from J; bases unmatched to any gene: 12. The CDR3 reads CASTFSPTGNNQPQHF. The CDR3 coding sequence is TGTGCCAGCACCTTTTCTCCGACAGGGAACAATCAGCCCCAGCATTTT.

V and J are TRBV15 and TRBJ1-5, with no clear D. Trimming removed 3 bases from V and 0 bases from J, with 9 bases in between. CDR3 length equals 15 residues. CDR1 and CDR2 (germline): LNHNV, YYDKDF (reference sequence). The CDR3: CATSRGRNSNQPQHF. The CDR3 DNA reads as TGTGCCACCAGCAGGGGCCGAAATAGCAATCAGCCCCAGCATTTT.

The CDR3 coding sequence is TGTGCCAGCAGTGTGACAGGGAACGAGCAGTACTTC. This gives the protein CASSVTGNEQYF. This chain connects TRBV2 to TRBJ2-7, with 7 bases aligning to TRBD1. J gave up 5 bases and V 4 bases, and 2 bases lay outside the gene matches. Germline V gene lookup returns CDR1 SNHLY and CDR2 FYNNEI. The CDR3 sequence is 12 residues long.

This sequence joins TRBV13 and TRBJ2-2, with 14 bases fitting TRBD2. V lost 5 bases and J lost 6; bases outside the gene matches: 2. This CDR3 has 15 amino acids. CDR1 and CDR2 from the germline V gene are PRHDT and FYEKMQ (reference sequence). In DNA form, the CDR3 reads TGTGCCAGCAGCGCGGGACTAGCGGGAGCCGGGGAGCTGTTTTTT. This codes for CASSAGLAGAGELFF.

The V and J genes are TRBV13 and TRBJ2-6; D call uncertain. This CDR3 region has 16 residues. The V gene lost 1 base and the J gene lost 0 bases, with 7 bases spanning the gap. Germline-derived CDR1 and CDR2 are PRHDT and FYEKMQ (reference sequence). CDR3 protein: CASSLDSSSGANVLTF. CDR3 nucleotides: TGTGCCAGCAGCTTAGACAGCAGCTCTGGGGCCAACGTCCTGACTTTC.

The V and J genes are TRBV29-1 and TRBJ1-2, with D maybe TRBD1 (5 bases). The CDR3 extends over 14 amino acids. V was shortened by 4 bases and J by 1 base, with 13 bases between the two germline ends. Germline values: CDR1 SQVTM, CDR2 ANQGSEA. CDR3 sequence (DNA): TGCAGCGTTGGGGGGGGGAGGGATAACTATGGCTACACCTTC. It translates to CSVGGGRDNYGYTF. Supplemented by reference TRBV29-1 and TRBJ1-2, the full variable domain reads SAVISQKPSRDICQRGTSLTIQCQVDSQVTMMFWYRQQPGQSLTLIATANQGSEATYESGFVIDKFPISRPNLTFSTLTVSNMSPEDSSIYLCSVGGGRDNYGYTFGSGTRLTVV.

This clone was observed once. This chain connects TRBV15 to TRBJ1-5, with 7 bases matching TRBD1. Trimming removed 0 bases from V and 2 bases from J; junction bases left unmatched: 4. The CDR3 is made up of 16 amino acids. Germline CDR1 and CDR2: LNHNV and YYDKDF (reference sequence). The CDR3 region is CATSRDKTGGNQPQHF. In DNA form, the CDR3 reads TGTGCCACCAGCAGAGATAAAACAGGGGGCAATCAGCCCCAGCATTTT.

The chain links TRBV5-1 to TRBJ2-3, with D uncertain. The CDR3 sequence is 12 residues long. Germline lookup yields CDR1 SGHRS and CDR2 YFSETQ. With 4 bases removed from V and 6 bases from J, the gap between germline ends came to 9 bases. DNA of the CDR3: TGCGCCAGCAGCCCTGACGGGGATACGCAGTATTTT. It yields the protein CASSPDGDTQYF.

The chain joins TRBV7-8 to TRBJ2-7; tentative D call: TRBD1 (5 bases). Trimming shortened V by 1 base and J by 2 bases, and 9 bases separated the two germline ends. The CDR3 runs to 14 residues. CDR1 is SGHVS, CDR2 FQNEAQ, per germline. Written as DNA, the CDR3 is TGTGCCAGCAGCTTAGGGGGCACCCCCTACGAGCAGTACTTC. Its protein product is CASSLGGTPYEQYF.